This T cell receptor beta chain was recovered during a study of OX40 agonist ivuxolimab in advanced cancers. Study details: The patients' treatment was ivuxolimab, an agonistic anti-OX40 (CD134) antibody. With a range of 23 to 79, age averaged approximately 64 years, and 70% to 85% were male. Checkpoint inhibitors had been given previously to roughly 40% of patients.

This table comes from immunoSEQ multiplex PCR, and its TCRdb copy is limited to in-frame clones, with some not included. Here the sample spans roughly 120,000 clones, roughly 90% being singletons. V was clipped by 0 bases and J by 6 bases, with 14 bases between them. The CDR3 consists of 15 residues. CDR1 SGHTA and CDR2 FQGTGA come from the germline V gene. Only a few counts were recorded for this clone. People who had autoimmune disease history or systemic immunosuppression were excluded. This rearrangement joins TRBV7-3 to TRBJ1-2; no definite D call. The sequence came from an adult with an advanced solid tumor such as melanoma, head and neck, liver or kidney cancer. Sequencing was performed on CD4+ or CD8+ T cells sorted from blood, taken in a trial of the OX40 agonist ivuxolimab. For the CDR3, the DNA is TGTGCCAGCAGCTTAACTGTCCCGGCTGTTCATGGCTACACCTTC. Translating gives CASSLTVPAVHGYTF.